A single sample is the source of the 19 T cell receptor beta chains below, sequenced in a study of cytomegalovirus exposure and HLA in healthy donors. The PCR employed 60 Vbeta primers together with 13 Jbeta primers. Sequenced by immunoSEQ multiplex PCR; TCRdb stores in-frame clones only, minus some. The sample includes 120,000 or so clones, over 60% seen only once; the top ten take 3.4%. The sequenced material came from PBMCs. All receptors come from a man under 40 in good health and CMV-seronegative.

V is TRBV28 and J is TRBJ1-4; TRBD1 might be the D (5 bases). The CDR3 consists of 15 residues. Germline CDR1 and CDR2: MDHEN and SYDVKM. V lost 0 bases to trimming and J lost 7 bases, with 12 bases between them. CDR3 loop: CASSLWAGMGEKLFF. The CDR3 nucleotides are TGTGCCAGCAGTTTATGGGCAGGGATGGGTGAAAAACTGTTTTTT.

Only one count was recorded for this clone. This rearrangement joins TRBV4-1 to TRBJ1-2; possibly TRBD1 for D (6 bases). V was clipped by 3 bases and J by 5 bases, with 16 bases between them. The CDR3 runs 15 residues. Germline CDR1 MGHRA, CDR2 YSYEKL. In DNA form, the CDR3 reads TGCGCCAGCAGCCAGCGGGGGGCTAGAGGATATGGCTACACCTTC. Protein product: CASSQRGARGYGYTF.

The chain carries TRBV7-2 and TRBJ1-1, with 8 nucleotides matching TRBD1. The trim removed 6 bases at V and 5 bases at J, leaving 8 bases unmatched. The CDR3 is made up of 14 amino acids. The germline V gene has CDR1 SGHTA and CDR2 FQGNSA. DNA for the CDR3: TGTGCCAGCAGACCTAGGGACAGGTGGACTGAAGCTTTCTTT. This sequence encodes CASRPRDRWTEAFF.

The chain has TRBV28 and TRBJ1-3, with a possible D match to TRBD1 (5 bases). V was shortened by 6 bases and J by 4 bases, with 16 bases between the two germline ends. Germline-derived CDR1 and CDR2 are MDHEN and SYDVKM. The CDR3 extends over 15 amino acids. The CDR3 sequence: CASSLDQGLGNTIYF. The CDR3 DNA reads TGTGCCAGCAGCCTAGACCAGGGTTTAGGAAACACCATATATTTT.

The chain combines TRBV11-2 with TRBJ1-4; possibly TRBD1 for D (5 bases). Germline CDR1 reads SGHAT; CDR2 reads FQNNGV. V was shortened by 3 bases and J by 5 bases, with 7 bases between the two germline ends. This CDR3 region has 13 residues. The CDR3 is CASSFKGNEKLFF. CDR3 DNA: TGTGCCAGCAGCTTTAAGGGGAATGAAAAACTGTTTTTT.

V usage is TRBV5-4 and J usage is TRBJ2-2, with a tentative D call TRBD1 (6 bases). The CDR3 totals 14 residues. The V gene's germline CDR1 is SGHNT and CDR2 YYREEE (reference sequence). V shed 3 bases and J shed 6 bases, with 12 bases lying between them. The CDR3 here is CASSSDSGSGELFF. The CDR3 DNA reads TGTGCCAGCAGCTCGGACAGCGGTTCCGGGGAGCTGTTTTTT. Based on the CDR3 plus reference TRBV5-4 and TRBJ2-2, the full variable domain is ETGVTQSPTHLIKTRGQQVTLRCSSQSGHNTVSWYQQALGQGPQFIFQYYREEENGRGNFPPRFSGLQFPNYSSELNVNALELDDSALYLCASSSDSGSGELFFGEGSRLTVL.

The gene calls are TRBV6-1 and TRBJ1-5; 7 bases agree with TRBD1. This CDR3 has 14 amino acids. The V gene end was trimmed by 7 bases and the J gene end by 2 bases; junction bases not matched to a gene: 5. Germline V CDR1 and CDR2: MNHNS, SASEGT. The CDR3 spells CASNDRVGNQPQHF. Here the CDR3 DNA reads TGTGCCAGCAATGACAGGGTGGGCAATCAGCCCCAGCATTTT.

This clone has only a few counts. The chain uses TRBV6-1 and TRBJ1-1; TRBD1 matches 8 bases. The length of the CDR3 is 14 residues. CDR1 and CDR2 from the germline V gene are MNHNS and SASEGT. The junction had 8 bases not matched to a gene; V was cut back by 4 bases and J by 7 bases. CDR3 in amino acids: CASSVSTGGIEAFF. DNA of the CDR3: TGTGCCAGCAGTGTCTCTACAGGGGGGATTGAAGCTTTCTTT.

The V gene is TRBV25-1, the J gene TRBJ2-6; D ambiguous. Germline V gene sequence: CDR1 MGHDK, CDR2 SYGVNS. V shed 5 bases and J shed 0 bases, with 14 bases lying between them. This CDR3 has 17 amino acids. The CDR3 sequence is CASSITSEFSGANVLTF. The CDR3 bases are TGTGCCAGCAGTATCACGAGCGAGTTCTCTGGGGCCAACGTCCTGACTTTC.

This clone was detected once. DNA for the CDR3: TGTGCCAGCAGCGTAGGGGGAGGGACTAGCGGATCGGACCCGTACAATGAGCAGTTCTTC. This sequence encodes CASSVGGGTSGSDPYNEQFF. The V call is TRBV9, the J call TRBJ2-1; 11 positions agree with TRBD2. This CDR3 comprises 20 residues. The V gene end was trimmed by 0 bases and the J gene end by 4 bases; junction bases not matched to a gene: 15. Germline CDR1 is SGDLS and CDR2 is YYNGEE.

This clone was observed a few times. This sequence joins TRBV28 and TRBJ2-5; weak D call: TRBD1 (5 bases). The ends were cut back, 5 bases at V and 5 bases at J, with 18 bases in the middle. Looked up from germline, CDR1 is MDHEN and CDR2 is SYDVKM. The CDR3 is 15 amino acids. The CDR3 reads CASSPPRRVGETQYF. The CDR3 nucleotides read TGTGCCAGCAGTCCACCGCGCAGGGTCGGCGAGACCCAGTACTTC.

The chain employs TRBV18 and TRBJ1-1; possible D gene TRBD1, 5 bases. Germline V gene lookup returns CDR1 KGHSH and CDR2 LQKENI. There are 13 residues in the CDR3. The V end lost 5 bases, the J end lost 1 base, and 8 bases lay between the germline ends. The CDR3: CASSGRENTEAFF. The CDR3 region has the DNA TGTGCCAGCTCAGGCAGGGAGAACACTGAAGCTTTCTTT.

This chain uses TRBV7-6 with TRBJ1-4, with 10 nucleotides matching TRBD1. The J segment lost 5 bases and the V segment lost 5 bases, leaving 2 bases of the junction unmatched. The germline V gene has CDR1 SGHVS and CDR2 FNYEAQ. The CDR3 is made up of 14 amino acids. For the CDR3, the DNA is TGTGCCAGCAGCCCGGACAGGGGGAATGAAAAACTGTTTTTT. This translates into CASSPDRGNEKLFF.

In this sample, this clone turned up a few times. The V gene is TRBV18, the J gene TRBJ2-7; TRBD2 matches 8 bases. J lost 3 bases, V lost 5 bases, and 15 bases had no gene match. The CDR3 contains 17 residues. The germline gives CDR1 KGHSH, CDR2 LQKENI. CDR3 nucleotides: TGTGCCAGCTCATCGATCTTAACTAGCGGTCGTGACTACGAGCAGTACTTC. It specifies CASSSILTSGRDYEQYF.

Remarks on this clone: Sequence at one end of the junction differs from germline and may be a read error. This rearrangement joins TRBV10-3 to TRBJ2-3; no reliable D call. The CDR3 sequence is 12 residues long. In germline, CDR1 is ENHRY, CDR2 SYGVKD. The CDR3 sequence is CAVRGGTDTQYF. CDR3 DNA sequence: TGTGCCGTCAGAGGAGGCACAGATACGCAGTATTTT.

The chain has TRBV27 and TRBJ1-1; D is uncertain. CDR3 length equals 12 residues. Germline CDR1 and CDR2: MNHEY and SMNVEV (reference sequence). CDR3 amino acids: CATGPLNTEAFF. The CDR3 DNA reads as TGTGCTACTGGGCCTTTGAACACTGAAGCTTTCTTT.

With respect to this clone: One junction end disagrees with the germline gene, perhaps due to a read error. The gene calls are TRBV9 and TRBJ2-3, with 9 bases matching TRBD2. CDR3 length: 16 residues. From germline, CDR1 is SGDLS and CDR2 YYNGEE. The CDR3 DNA reads as TGTGCCGGCAGCGTAGGAGCGGGGGGTACATCAGATACGCAGTATTTT. Translated, it gives CAGSVGAGGTSDTQYF. The full variable domain, with the rest looked up from reference TRBV9 and TRBJ2-3, is DSGVTQTPKHLITATGQRVTLRCSPRSGDLSVYWYQQSLDQGLQFLIQYYNGEERAKGNILERFSAQQFPDLHSELNLSSLELGDSALYFCAGSVGAGGTSDTQYFGPGTRLTVL.

The chain is built from TRBV5-6 and TRBJ1-1; 8 nucleotides agree with TRBD1. V was pared by 1 base and J by 6 bases, with 2 bases of the junction left unmatched. In germline, CDR1 is SGHDT, CDR2 YYEEEE. The CDR3 length is 13 residues. CDR3 DNA: TGTGCCAGCAGCTTGTCCAGGGGGCCTGAAGCTTTCTTT. This sequence encodes CASSLSRGPEAFF.

This clone was recorded a few times. V gene TRBV5-1 combines with J gene TRBJ2-1; 8 nucleotides agree with TRBD1. Germline V lookup: CDR1 SGHRS, CDR2 YFSETQ. V dropped 5 bases and J dropped 4; count of bases not matched to a gene: 5. The CDR3 is 14 residues long. In nucleotides, the CDR3 is TGCGCCAGCAGTTCGGACAGGGTATACAATGAGCAGTTCTTC. Translation gives CASSSDRVYNEQFF.